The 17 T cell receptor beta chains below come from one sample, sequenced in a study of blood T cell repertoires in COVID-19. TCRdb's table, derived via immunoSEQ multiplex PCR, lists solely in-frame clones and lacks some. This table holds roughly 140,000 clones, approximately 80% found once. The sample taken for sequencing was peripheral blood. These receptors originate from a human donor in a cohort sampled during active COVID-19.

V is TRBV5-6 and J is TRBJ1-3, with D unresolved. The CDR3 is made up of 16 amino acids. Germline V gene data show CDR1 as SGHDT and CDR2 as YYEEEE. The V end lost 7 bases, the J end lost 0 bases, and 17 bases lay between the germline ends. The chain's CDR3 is CASSRLPQHSGNTIYF. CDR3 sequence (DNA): TGTGCCAGCTCAAGACTCCCTCAGCACTCTGGAAACACCATATATTTT.

The CDR3 DNA is TGTGCCAGCAGGGGGGGACAGCCTAATGAAAAACTGTTTTTT. This sequence encodes CASRGGQPNEKLFF. This chain links TRBV3-1 (or the pseudogene TRBV3-2) with TRBJ1-4, with 7 bases fitting TRBD1. Trimming cost V 6 bases and J 3 bases; bases outside gene matches: 4. CDR1 and CDR2 (germline): LGHDT, YNNKEL (reference sequence). The CDR3 extends over 14 amino acids.

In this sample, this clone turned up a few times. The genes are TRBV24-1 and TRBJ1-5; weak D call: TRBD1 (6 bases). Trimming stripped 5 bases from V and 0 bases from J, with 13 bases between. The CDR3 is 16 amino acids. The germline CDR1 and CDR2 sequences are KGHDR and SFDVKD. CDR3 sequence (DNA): TGTGCCACCAGTGCCGCTGGACAGACTAGCAATCAGCCCCAGCATTTT. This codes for CATSAAGQTSNQPQHF.

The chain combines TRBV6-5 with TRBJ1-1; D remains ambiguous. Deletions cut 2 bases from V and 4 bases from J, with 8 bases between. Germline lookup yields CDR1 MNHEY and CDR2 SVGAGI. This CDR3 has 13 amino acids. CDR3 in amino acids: CASSYTRGTEAFF. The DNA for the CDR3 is TGTGCCAGCAGTTACACACGCGGCACTGAAGCTTTCTTT.

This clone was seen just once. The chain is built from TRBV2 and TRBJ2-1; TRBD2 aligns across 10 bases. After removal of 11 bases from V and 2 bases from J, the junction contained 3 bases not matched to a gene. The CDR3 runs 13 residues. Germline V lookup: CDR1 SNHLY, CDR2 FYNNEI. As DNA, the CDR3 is TGTGCCGGTAGCGGGGGGACCTACAATGAGCAGTTCTTC. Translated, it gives CAGSGGTYNEQFF.

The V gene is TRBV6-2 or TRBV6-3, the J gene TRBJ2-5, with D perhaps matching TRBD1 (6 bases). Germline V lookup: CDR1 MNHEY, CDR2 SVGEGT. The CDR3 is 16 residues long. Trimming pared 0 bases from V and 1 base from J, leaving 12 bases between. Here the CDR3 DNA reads TGTGCCAGCAGTTACTCATATACAGGGCCCCAAGAGACCCAGTACTTC. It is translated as CASSYSYTGPQETQYF.

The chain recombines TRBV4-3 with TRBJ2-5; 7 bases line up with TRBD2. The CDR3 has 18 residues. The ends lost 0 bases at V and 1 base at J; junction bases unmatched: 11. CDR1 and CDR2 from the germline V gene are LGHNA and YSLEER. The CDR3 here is CASSQDFSSGRLQETQYF. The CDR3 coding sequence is TGCGCCAGCAGCCAAGATTTTTCTAGCGGTCGACTCCAAGAGACCCAGTACTTC.

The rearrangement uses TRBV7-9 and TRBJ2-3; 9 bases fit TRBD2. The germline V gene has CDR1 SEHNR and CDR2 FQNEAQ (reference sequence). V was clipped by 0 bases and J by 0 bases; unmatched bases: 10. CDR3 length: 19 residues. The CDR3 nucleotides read TGTGCCAGCAGCTTAGCTGTTAGCGGGGGAGTTTCTAGCACAGATACGCAGTATTTT. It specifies CASSLAVSGGVSSTDTQYF. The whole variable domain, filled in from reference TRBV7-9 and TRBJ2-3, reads DTGVSQNPRHKITKRGQNVTFRCDPISEHNRLYWYRQTLGQGPEFLTYFQNEAQLEKSRLLSDRFSAERPKGSFSTLEIQRTEQGDSAMYLCASSLAVSGGVSSTDTQYFGPGTRLTVL.

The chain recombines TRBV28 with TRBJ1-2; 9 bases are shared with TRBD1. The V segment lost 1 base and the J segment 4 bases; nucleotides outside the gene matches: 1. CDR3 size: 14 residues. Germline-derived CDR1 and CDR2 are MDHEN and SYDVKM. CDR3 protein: CASSLLGQGYGYTF. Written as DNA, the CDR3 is TGTGCCAGCAGTTTATTGGGACAGGGCTATGGCTACACCTTC.

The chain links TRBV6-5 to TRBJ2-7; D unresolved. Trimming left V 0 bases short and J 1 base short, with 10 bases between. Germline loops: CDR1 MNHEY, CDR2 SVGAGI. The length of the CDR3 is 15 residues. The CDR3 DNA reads TGTGCCAGCAGTTACTCGGTAGTCGGGTCCTACGAGCAGTACTTC. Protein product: CASSYSVVGSYEQYF.

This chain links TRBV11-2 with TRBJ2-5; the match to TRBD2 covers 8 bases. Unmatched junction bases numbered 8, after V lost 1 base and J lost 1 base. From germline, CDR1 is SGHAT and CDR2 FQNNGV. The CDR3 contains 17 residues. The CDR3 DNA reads TGTGCCAGCAGCTTAGCTCTAAGCGGGGGCACCCAAGAGACCCAGTACTTC. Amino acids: CASSLALSGGTQETQYF.

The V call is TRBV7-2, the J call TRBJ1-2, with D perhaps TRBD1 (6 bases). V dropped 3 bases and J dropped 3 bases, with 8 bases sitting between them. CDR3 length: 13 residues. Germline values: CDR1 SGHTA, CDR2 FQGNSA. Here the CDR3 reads CASSFTGYYGYTF. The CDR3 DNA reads TGTGCCAGCAGCTTCACAGGGTACTATGGCTACACCTTC. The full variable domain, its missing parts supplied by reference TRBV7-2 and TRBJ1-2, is GAGVSQSPSNKVTEKGKDVELRCDPISGHTALYWYRQSLGQGLEFLIYFQGNSAPDKSGLPSDRFSAERTGGSVSTLTIQRTQQEDSAVYLCASSFTGYYGYTFGSGTRLTVV.

This CDR3 is CASSIRTSGLTDTQYF. Here the CDR3 DNA reads TGTGCCAGTAGTATTAGGACTAGCGGATTGACAGATACGCAGTATTTT. This chain links TRBV19 with TRBJ2-3; 10 nucleotides align to TRBD2. Germline CDR1 is LNHDA and CDR2 is SQIVND (reference sequence). Germline trimming cut 3 bases from V and 3 bases from J; bases unmatched to any gene: 6. CDR3 length equals 16 residues.

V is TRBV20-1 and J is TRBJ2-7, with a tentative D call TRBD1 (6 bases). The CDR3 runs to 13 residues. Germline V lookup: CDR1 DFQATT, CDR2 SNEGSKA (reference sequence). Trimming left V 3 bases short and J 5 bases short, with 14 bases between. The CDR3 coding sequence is TGCAGTGCTAGTGGCCAGGGGTTGAACGAGCAGTACTTC. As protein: CSASGQGLNEQYF.

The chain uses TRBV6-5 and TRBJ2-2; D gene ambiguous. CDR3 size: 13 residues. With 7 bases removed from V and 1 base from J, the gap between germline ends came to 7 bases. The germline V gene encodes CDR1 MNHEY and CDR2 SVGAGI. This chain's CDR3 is CASNPGNTGELFF. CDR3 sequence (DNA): TGTGCCAGCAACCCAGGGAACACCGGGGAGCTGTTTTTT.

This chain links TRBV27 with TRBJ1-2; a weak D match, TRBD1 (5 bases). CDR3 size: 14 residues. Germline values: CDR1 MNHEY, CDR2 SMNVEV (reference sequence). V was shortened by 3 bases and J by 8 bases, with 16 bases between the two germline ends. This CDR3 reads CASSFQGRGKGYTF. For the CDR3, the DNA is TGTGCCAGCAGTTTTCAGGGCCGAGGAAAGGGCTACACCTTC.

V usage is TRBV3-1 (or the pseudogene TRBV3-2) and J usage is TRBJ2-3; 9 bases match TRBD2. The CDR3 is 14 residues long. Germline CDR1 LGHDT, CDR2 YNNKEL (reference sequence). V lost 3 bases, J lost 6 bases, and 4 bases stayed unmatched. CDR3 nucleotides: TGTGCCAGCAGCCAGCGGGGGGGCTTTGATACGCAGTATTTT. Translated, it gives CASSQRGGFDTQYF.